This is a list of T cell receptor beta chains from one sample in a study of blood T cells in healthy people across ages. MiXCR, run by TCRdb on the 5' RACE reads, gives a single entry per CDR3 protein. The sample has roughly 700,000 distinct CDR3 sequences; about a third are singletons. The material sequenced was blood. The origin of the receptors is a woman of 80 years or more in good health. Both conserved end residues are part of each CDR3. A D gene is named only where the DNA matches it firmly. Some rows mark clone size as missing; the rest say once, few, many or name a class of expanded clone.

clone size: .
CDR3 length: 17
D gene: TRBD1
J gene: TRBJ1-1
V gene: TRBV20-1
CDR3 DNA: TGCAGTGCTAGACCTCGATGGACAGGGGGCGCGTACACTGAAGCTTTCTTT
CDR3 protein: CSARPRWTGGAYTEAFF

clone size: many
CDR3 length: 18
D gene: TRBD1
J gene: TRBJ1-2
V gene: TRBV7-9
CDR3 DNA: TGTGCCAGCAGCTTAGACCCCGGGGACAGGGGGCGCGACTATGGCTACACCTTC
CDR3 protein: CASSLDPGDRGRDYGYTF

clone size: .
CDR3 length: 14
D gene: TRBD1
J gene: TRBJ1-1
V gene: TRBV9
CDR3 DNA: TGTGCCAGCAGCGCAAGAACAGGGGCCACTGAAGCTTTCTTT
CDR3 protein: CASSARTGATEAFF

clone size: few
CDR3 length: 14
D gene: .
J gene: TRBJ1-4
V gene: TRBV3-1
CDR3 DNA: TGTGCCAGCAGCCAGGACGGGTTCAACGAAAAACTGTTTTTT
CDR3 protein: CASSQDGFNEKLFF

clone size: .
CDR3 length: 14
D gene: .
J gene: TRBJ2-6
V gene: TRBV20-1
CDR3 DNA: TGCAGTGCTAGAGAGGTCTCTGGGGCCAACGTCCTGACTTTC
CDR3 protein: CSAREVSGANVLTF

clone size: many
CDR3 length: 16
D gene: .
J gene: TRBJ1-1
V gene: TRBV5-1
CDR3 DNA: TGCGCCAGCAGCTTTAAATCGGGGGGAGGGAACACTGAAGCTTTCTTT
CDR3 protein: CASSFKSGGGNTEAFF

clone size: many
CDR3 length: 14
D gene: .
J gene: TRBJ1-1
V gene: TRBV9
CDR3 DNA: TGTGCCAGCAGCGTATCAGTCTTCGACACTGAAGCTTTCTTT
CDR3 protein: CASSVSVFDTEAFF

clone size: .
CDR3 length: 12
D gene: .
J gene: TRBJ1-1
V gene: TRBV10-3
CDR3 DNA: TGTGCCATCAGTGAACTTGACACTGAAGCTTTCTTT
CDR3 protein: CAISELDTEAFF

clone size: .
CDR3 length: 13
D gene: .
J gene: TRBJ2-7
V gene: TRBV7-6
CDR3 DNA: TGTGCCAGCAGCTTAGACCAAGAGGGGGAGCAGTACTTC
CDR3 protein: CASSLDQEGEQYF

clone size: many
CDR3 length: 14
D gene: .
J gene: TRBJ1-5
V gene: TRBV5-1
CDR3 DNA: TGTGCCAGCAGCTTAGACAGTAGCAATCAGCCCCAGCATTTT
CDR3 protein: CASSLDSSNQPQHF

clone size: .
CDR3 length: 13
D gene: .
J gene: TRBJ1-1
V gene: TRBV29-1
CDR3 DNA: TGCAGCGTAGCCCCGTCCTCCGGGACTGAAGCTTTCTTT
CDR3 protein: CSVAPSSGTEAFF

clone size: few
CDR3 length: 15
D gene: TRBD1
J gene: TRBJ1-1
V gene: TRBV4-3
CDR3 DNA: TGCGCCAGCAGCCAAGCGGACAGGGGGGACACTGAAGCTTTCTTT
CDR3 protein: CASSQADRGDTEAFF

clone size: few
CDR3 length: 15
D gene: TRBD1
J gene: TRBJ2-2
V gene: TRBV7-2
CDR3 DNA: TGTGCCAGCAGCTTAGCGACAGGGGTGGCCGGGGAGCTGTTTTTT
CDR3 protein: CASSLATGVAGELFF

clone size: .
CDR3 length: 14
D gene: .
J gene: TRBJ2-3
V gene: TRBV7-8
CDR3 DNA: TGTGCCAGCAGCCGATTCCGGGGGACAGATACGCAGTATTTT
CDR3 protein: CASSRFRGTDTQYF

clone size: many
CDR3 length: 15
D gene: .
J gene: TRBJ2-5
V gene: TRBV7-3
CDR3 DNA: TGTGCCAGCAGCTTAGGTTTCCGGGGCCAAGAGACCCAGTACTTC
CDR3 protein: CASSLGFRGQETQYF

clone size: .
CDR3 length: 13
D gene: .
J gene: TRBJ2-5
V gene: TRBV29-1
CDR3 DNA: TGCAGCGTTGAAGATCCCGGACGAGAGACCCAGTACTTC
CDR3 protein: CSVEDPGRETQYF

clone size: .
CDR3 length: 15
D gene: TRBD2
J gene: TRBJ2-1
V gene: TRBV7-2
CDR3 DNA: TGTACCAGCAGCCTCTCGGGGGAGGGAATAAATGAGCAGTTCTTC
CDR3 protein: CTSSLSGEGINEQFF

clone size: .
CDR3 length: 17
D gene: .
J gene: TRBJ2-3
V gene: TRBV12-3/TRBV12-4
CDR3 DNA: TGTGCCAGCAGTTTAGCCGACACTTCTCTCCCCACAGATACGCAGTATTTT
CDR3 protein: CASSLADTSLPTDTQYF

clone size: few
CDR3 length: 14
D gene: .
J gene: TRBJ1-1
V gene: TRBV29-1
CDR3 DNA: TGCAGCGTCCGATTACAGGGTGGGGGGGCTGAAGCTTTCTTT
CDR3 protein: CSVRLQGGGAEAFF

clone size: many
CDR3 length: 14
D gene: .
J gene: TRBJ2-6
V gene: TRBV7-2
CDR3 DNA: TGTGCCAGCAGCTTTGATTCTGGGGCCAACGTCCTGACTTTC
CDR3 protein: CASSFDSGANVLTF

clone size: many
CDR3 length: 13
D gene: .
J gene: TRBJ2-5
V gene: TRBV5-1
CDR3 DNA: TGCGCCAGCAGCTCCGGGTACCAAGAGACCCAGTACTTC
CDR3 protein: CASSSGYQETQYF